A single sample is the source of the 5 T cell receptor beta chains below, sequenced in a study of molecular identifiers for immune sequencing clone quantification. TCRdb re-analysed the PCR reads in MiXCR, keeping a single row per CDR3 protein. The repertoire consists of approximately 90,000 distinct CDR3 sequences, with 20% to 25% occurring once and the leading ten covering 0.85% to 1%. The sequenced sample consisted of naive CD8+ T cells from blood, with Jurkat cell RNA spiked in. Subset described: FACS-sorted CD8+CD4-CCR7+CD45RA+ naive T cells. The receptors shown here come from a human donor in good health. Some libraries in this study had Jurkat cell RNA spiked in.

Concerning this clonotype: The conserved phenylalanine or tryptophan is not found at the CDR3 terminus, so this likely reflects a read error. The chain carries TRBV2 and TRBJ2-5; TRBD2 agrees at 11 bases. The CDR3 covers 14 residues. V lost 8 bases to trimming and J lost 0 bases; unmatched junction nucleotides: 2. The germline CDR1 and CDR2 sequences are SNHLY and FYNNEI. The CDR3 sequence: CASGTSGHQETQYI. The CDR3 DNA reads as TGTGCCAGCGGGACTAGCGGACACCAAGAGACCCAGTACATC.

This clonotype has ten or more counts. The CDR3 nucleotides are TGTGCCACCAGTCCCACCCCTAGCACAGATACGCAGTATTTT. This codes for CATSPTPSTDTQYF. The V and J genes are TRBV15 and TRBJ2-3; D remains unclear. This CDR3 has 14 residues. Deletions cut 6 bases from V and 0 bases from J, with 10 bases between. Germline CDR1 and CDR2: LNHNV and YYDKDF (reference sequence).

In its sample, this clonotype was seen many times. CDR3 nucleotides: TGTGCCAGCAGCGTAGGCTCCTTCGATCAGCCCCAGCATTTT. It is translated as CASSVGSFDQPQHF. This chain links TRBV9 with TRBJ1-5; D gene ambiguous. The CDR3 spans 14 residues. V shed 0 bases and J shed 5 bases, with 9 bases lying between them. Germline V CDR1 and CDR2: SGDLS, YYNGEE.

In regard to this clonotype: This may come from a read error, since a much larger clone is one base off. V usage is TRBV6-6 and J usage is TRBJ1-2; the match to TRBD1 covers 10 bases. The junction had 10 bases not matched to a gene; V was cut back by 6 bases and J by 6 bases. The V gene's germline CDR1 is MNHNY and CDR2 SVGAGI (reference sequence). The CDR3 consists of 15 residues. CDR3 nucleotide sequence: TGTGCCAGCAGCCAGACAGGGGGCGGAGTTCATGGCTACACCTTC. This codes for CASSQTGGGVHGYTF.

This clonotype was observed at least ten times. The genes are TRBV12-3 or TRBV12-4 and TRBJ2-3; 13 positions match TRBD2. V shed 5 bases and J 1 base; nucleotides not matched to a gene: 3. The CDR3 contains 16 residues. The DNA for the CDR3 is TGTGCCAGCAGTCTAGGACTAGCGGGAGGCACAGATACGCAGTATTTT. As protein: CASSLGLAGGTDTQYF.